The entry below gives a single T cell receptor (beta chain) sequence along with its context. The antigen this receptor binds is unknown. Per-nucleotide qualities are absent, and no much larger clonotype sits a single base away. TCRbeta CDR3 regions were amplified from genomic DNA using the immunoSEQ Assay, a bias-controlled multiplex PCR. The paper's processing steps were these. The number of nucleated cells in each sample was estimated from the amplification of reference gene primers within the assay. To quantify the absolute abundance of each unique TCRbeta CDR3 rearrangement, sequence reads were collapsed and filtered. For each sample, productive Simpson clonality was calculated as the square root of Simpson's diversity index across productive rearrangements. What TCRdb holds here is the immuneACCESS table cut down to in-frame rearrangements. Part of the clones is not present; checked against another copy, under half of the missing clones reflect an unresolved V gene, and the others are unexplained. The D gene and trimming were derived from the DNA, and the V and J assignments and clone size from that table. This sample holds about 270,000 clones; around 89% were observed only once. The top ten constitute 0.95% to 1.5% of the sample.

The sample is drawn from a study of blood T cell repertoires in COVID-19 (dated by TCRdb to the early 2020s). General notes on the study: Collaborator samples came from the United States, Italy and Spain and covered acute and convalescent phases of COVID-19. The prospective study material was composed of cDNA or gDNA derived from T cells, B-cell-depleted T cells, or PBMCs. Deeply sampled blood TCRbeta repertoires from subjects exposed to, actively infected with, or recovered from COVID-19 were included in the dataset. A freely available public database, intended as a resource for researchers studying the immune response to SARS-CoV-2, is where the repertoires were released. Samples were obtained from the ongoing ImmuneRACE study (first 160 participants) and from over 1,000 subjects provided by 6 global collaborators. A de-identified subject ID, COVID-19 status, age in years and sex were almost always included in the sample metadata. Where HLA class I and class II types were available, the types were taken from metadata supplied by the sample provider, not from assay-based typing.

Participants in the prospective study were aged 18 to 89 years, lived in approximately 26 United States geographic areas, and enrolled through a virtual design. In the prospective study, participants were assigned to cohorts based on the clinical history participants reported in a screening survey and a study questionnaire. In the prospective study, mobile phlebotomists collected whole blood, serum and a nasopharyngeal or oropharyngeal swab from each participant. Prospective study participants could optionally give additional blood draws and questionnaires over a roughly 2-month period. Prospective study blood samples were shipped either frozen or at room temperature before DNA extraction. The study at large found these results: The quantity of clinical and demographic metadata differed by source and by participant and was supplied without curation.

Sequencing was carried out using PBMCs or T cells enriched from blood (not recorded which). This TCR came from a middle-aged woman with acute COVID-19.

The CDR3 amino acid sequence is: CASSWTGSYEQYF. The DNA is as follows: TGCGCCAGCAGCTGGACAGGGTCGTACGAGCAGTACTTC. The chain uses TRBV5-1 and TRBJ2-7, with TRBD1 matching 8 junction bases. Clipping removes 3 bases from V and 4 bases from J, with 3 as the unmatched junction base count. The germline V gene sets CDR1 to SGHRS and CDR2 to YFSETQ. From its cysteine to its phenylalanine, the CDR3 spans 13 amino acids. Solely the CDR3 DNA is kept, with 39 bases framed from the first base.